These 20 T cell receptor beta chains originate from one sample sequenced in a study of response to subunit inactivated influenza vaccine. TCRdb re-called the RT-PCR reads with MiXCR, one entry per CDR3 protein. The sample lists more than 500,000 distinct CDR3 sequences, around 10% occurring once. A further study also used this sample, focusing on T cells expressing NK-cell markers. As reported in that work: UMIs accompanied the 5'RACE template switching by which TCR beta cDNA was made.

The input for sequencing was PBMCs from blood, taken on the day of vaccination. These TCRs come from a man in his fifties or sixties who received an inactivated influenza vaccine.

The V and J genes are TRBV3-1 and TRBJ2-7; maybe TRBD2 (5 bases). V dropped 1 base and J dropped 3 bases, with 7 bases sitting between them. The V gene's germline CDR1 is LGHDT and CDR2 YNNKEL (reference sequence). This CDR3 has 13 residues. The CDR3 region is CASSQGGNYEQYF. The CDR3, as DNA: TGTGCCAGCAGCCAAGGAGGGAACTACGAGCAGTACTTC.

This clonotype was seen more than once but under ten times. The chain couples TRBV20-1 to TRBJ1-1; D is uncertain. V was cut by 0 bases and J by 1 base, with 15 bases left in between. This CDR3 spans 16 amino acids. From germline, CDR1 is DFQATT and CDR2 SNEGSKA (reference sequence). Written as DNA, the CDR3 is TGCAGTGCTAGAGATTTCCAGCAAATTTCGAACACTGAAGCTTTCTTT. Protein sequence: CSARDFQQISNTEAFF.

The chain uses TRBV10-3 and TRBJ1-1; tentatively, D is TRBD1 (5 bases). The CDR3 is 14 amino acids. Germline V gene data show CDR1 as ENHRY and CDR2 as SYGVKD. V lost 4 bases to trimming and J lost 8 bases, with 17 bases between them. The CDR3 protein is CAISVGREISEAFF. For the CDR3, the DNA is TGTGCCATCAGTGTTGGCAGGGAAATTTCCGAAGCTTTCTTT.

The rearrangement joins TRBV7-6 to TRBJ1-4, with D possibly TRBD1 on 6 matching bases. The V end lost 2 bases, the J end lost 2 bases, and 9 bases lay between the germline ends. Per the germline V gene, CDR1 is SGHVS and CDR2 is FNYEAQ. The CDR3 spans 15 residues. CDR3 in amino acids: CASSLLGQTNEKLFF. The CDR3 nucleotides read TGTGCCAGCAGCTTACTCGGACAGACTAATGAAAAACTGTTTTTT.

Many counts were recorded for this clonotype. Here the CDR3 reads CASSLSWQETQYF. The CDR3 DNA reads TGTGCCAGCAGTTTGTCCTGGCAAGAGACCCAGTACTTC. This chain uses TRBV12-3 or TRBV12-4 with TRBJ2-5; D is ambiguous. The germline V and J ends were trimmed by 3 bases and 2 bases, with 7 bases remaining between them. This CDR3 has 13 residues.

CDR3 amino acids: CASSLRRLVAGPYNEQFF. The CDR3 DNA reads as TGTGCCAGCAGCCTACGAAGGTTGGTAGCGGGACCCTACAATGAGCAGTTCTTC. The V call is TRBV6-1, the J call TRBJ2-1; 8 bases agree with TRBD2. CDR1 is MNHNS and CDR2 is SASEGT in the germline V gene. The CDR3 is made up of 18 amino acids. Unmatched junction bases numbered 15, after V lost 6 bases and J lost 2 bases.

This clonotype was seen only a few times. This rearrangement joins TRBV27 to TRBJ2-7; D is unresolved. V was pared by 1 base and J by 6 bases, with 19 bases between. The CDR3 contains 16 residues. From germline, CDR1 is MNHEY and CDR2 SMNVEV (reference sequence). CDR3 bases: TGTGCCAGCAGTTTATTCCTCGAAAGTCCCTTGGGCGAGCAGTACTTC. Translation gives CASSLFLESPLGEQYF.

This clonotype was seen repeatedly, ten times or more. This chain connects TRBV27 to TRBJ1-2; D unclear. Trimming took 3 bases from V and 3 from J, leaving 14 bases between them. Germline-derived CDR1 and CDR2 are MNHEY and SMNVEV (reference sequence). CDR3 length: 15 amino acids. The CDR3 here is CASSFEVGGHYGYTF. CDR3 DNA: TGTGCCAGCAGTTTCGAGGTGGGAGGTCACTATGGCTACACCTTC.

This clonotype was found a few times. The gene calls are TRBV5-6 and TRBJ2-1; D possibly uses TRBD1 or TRBD2 (5 bases each). V was trimmed by 4 bases and J by 6 bases, leaving 17 bases between them. CDR1 and CDR2 (germline): SGHDT, YYEEEE. The CDR3 extends over 15 amino acids. This CDR3 reads CASSMGRVPINEQFF. The CDR3 bases are TGTGCCAGCAGCATGGGACGGGTTCCTATCAATGAGCAGTTCTTC.

Note on this clonotype: This may come from a read error, since a much larger clone is one base off. CDR3 sequence: CASSFLGLGNTGELFF. CDR3 nucleotide sequence: TGTGCCAGCAGTTTTTTGGGACTAGGTAACACCGGGGAGCTGTTTTTT. The chain is built from TRBV12-3 or TRBV12-4 and TRBJ2-2; the match to TRBD2 covers 8 bases. The CDR3 runs to 16 residues. V lost 3 bases to trimming and J lost 2 bases; unmatched junction nucleotides: 5.

V and J are TRBV7-6 and TRBJ2-1; a possible D gene is TRBD1 (5 bases). The CDR3 runs to 13 residues. CDR1 is SGHVS and CDR2 is FNYEAQ in the germline V gene. V was trimmed by 5 bases and J by 6 bases, leaving 11 bases between them. CDR3 nucleotides: TGTGCCAGCAGCCCGACAGAAGGCAATGAGCAGTTCTTC. Its protein product is CASSPTEGNEQFF. Full variable domain (remainder filled in from reference TRBV7-6 and TRBJ2-1): GAGVSQSPRYKVTKRGQDVALRCDPISGHVSLYWYRQALGQGPEFLTYFNYEAQQDKSGLPNDRFSAERPEGSISTLTIQRTEQRDSAMYRCASSPTEGNEQFFGPGTRLTVL.

This clonotype occurred a few times. V gene TRBV25-1 combines with J gene TRBJ2-5, with 10 bases identical to TRBD1. The V and J ends lost 4 bases and 4 bases, in that order; junction bases with no gene match: 6. Germline V gene data show CDR1 as MGHDK and CDR2 as SYGVNS. The CDR3 covers 15 residues. The CDR3 DNA is TGTGCCAGCAGTGCTTGGGGACAGGGGACAGAGACCCAGTACTTC. Translated: CASSAWGQGTETQYF.

The chain joins TRBV5-6 to TRBJ2-2; 10 positions match TRBD1. Germline CDR1 reads SGHDT; CDR2 reads YYEEEE. This CDR3 has 15 amino acids. V was clipped by 3 bases and J by 4 bases; unmatched bases: 3. CDR3 in amino acids: CASSSDRGLTGELFF. CDR3 DNA sequence: TGTGCCAGCAGCTCCGACAGGGGGCTCACCGGGGAGCTGTTTTTT.

This clonotype was seen many times. The gene calls are TRBV11-1 and TRBJ2-1; 11 bases align to TRBD1. The CDR3 contains 13 residues. Germline V gene sequence: CDR1 SGHAT, CDR2 FQDESV (reference sequence). V dropped 5 bases and J dropped 8; count of bases not matched to a gene: 2. CDR3 protein: CASSLDRGHEQFF. In DNA, the CDR3 is TGTGCCAGCAGCCTGGACAGGGGGCATGAGCAGTTCTTC.

The chain has TRBV20-1 and TRBJ2-7, with 7 bases identical to TRBD1. Trimming cost V 5 bases and J 0 bases; bases outside gene matches: 7. CDR3 length equals 14 residues. Germline V lookup: CDR1 DFQATT, CDR2 SNEGSKA (reference sequence). The CDR3: CSAVDRDSSYEQYF. The CDR3 nucleotides are TGCAGTGCTGTTGACCGGGACAGCTCCTACGAGCAGTACTTC.

This clonotype was found a few times. This chain links TRBV4-3 with TRBJ1-4; D call uncertain. Germline loops: CDR1 LGHNA, CDR2 YSLEER. The length of the CDR3 is 16 residues. V was trimmed by 1 base and J by 0 bases, leaving 9 bases between them. The DNA for the CDR3 is TGCGCCAGCAGCCAAGGGGTAATGACAACTAATGAAAAACTGTTTTTT. It yields the protein CASSQGVMTTNEKLFF.

This clonotype was found once. This chain joins TRBV7-2 and TRBJ2-5; D remains ambiguous. The ends were cut back, 5 bases at V and 2 bases at J, with 18 bases in the middle. Germline lookup yields CDR1 SGHTA and CDR2 FQGNSA. This CDR3 has 16 residues. Here the CDR3 reads CASSVAPRAGQETQYF. Here the CDR3 DNA reads TGTGCCAGCAGCGTCGCCCCACGGGCTGGGCAAGAGACCCAGTACTTC.

The gene calls are TRBV6-2 or TRBV6-3 and TRBJ2-7, with D perhaps matching TRBD1 or TRBD2 (5 bases each). Germline loops: CDR1 MNHEY, CDR2 SVGEGT. Trimming took off 6 bases at V and 7 bases at J, with 16 bases between the two ends. CDR3 length equals 13 residues. The CDR3 loop reads CASSIDGAWEQYF. In DNA form, the CDR3 reads TGTGCCAGCAGCATAGACGGGGCTTGGGAGCAGTACTTC.

This clonotype occurred a few times. The V gene is TRBV30, the J gene TRBJ1-1; D is unclear. V gave up 0 bases and J gave up 7 bases, with 9 bases separating them. This CDR3 has 12 residues. CDR1 GTSNPN and CDR2 SVGIG come from the germline V gene (reference sequence). The CDR3 reads CAWSVLGVEAFF. In DNA, the CDR3 is TGTGCCTGGAGTGTACTCGGGGTTGAAGCTTTCTTT.

The chain couples TRBV10-3 to TRBJ2-5, with D tentatively TRBD2 (6 bases). The CDR3 is made up of 15 amino acids. Germline V gene sequence: CDR1 ENHRY, CDR2 SYGVKD. The V and J ends lost 3 bases and 5 bases respectively, with 16 bases between them. For the CDR3, the DNA is TGTGCCATCAGTGATTCTGCAGCGGGCGGGGAGACCCAGTACTTC. Translation: CAISDSAAGGETQYF.